This TCR beta chain was recovered during a study of T cells in Graves' hyperthyroidism and ophthalmopathy. RNA transcripts gave rise to amplified TCR beta CDR3 regions. HTBI primers drove first-round RT-PCR of the TCR CDR3. TCRdb re-analysed the multiplex PCR reads in MiXCR, keeping a single row per CDR3 protein. The sample records 500,000 to 600,000 distinct CDR3 sequences, 40% to 50% being singletons. Ten or more counts support this clonotype. The CDR3 spans 16 residues. The V and J ends lost 5 bases and 2 bases, in that order; junction bases with no gene match: 6. Germline CDR1 SGHAT, CDR2 FQNNGV. Uncontrolled infection, other autoimmune disease, pregnancy or lactation barred patients from enrollment.

The genes are TRBV11-2 and TRBJ2-5; 12 bases align to TRBD2. This clonotype was obtained from an adult woman with Graves' disease, either hyperthyroidism or ophthalmopathy (not recorded which). The specimen sequenced was peripheral blood or thyroid tissue (not recorded which). CDR3 residues: CASSRSSGRVQETQYF. Written as DNA, the CDR3 is TGTGCCAGCAGCCGATCTAGCGGGAGGGTACAAGAGACCCAGTACTTC.